Following are 9 T cell receptor beta chains from one sample sequenced in a study of monozygotic twins with inflammatory bowel disease (dated by TCRdb to about 2019). The library was produced with 5' RACE. The sequencing machine was an Illumina HiSeq 2500. TCRdb reprocessed the raw reads; every CDR3 protein sequence is a single record, and DNA is not supplied. The sample's clone listing holds 200,000 to 250,000 distinct CDR3 sequences. Together, the top ten hold roughly 8% of the sample. Input material: blood. These receptors were obtained from a human donor with ulcerative colitis or Crohn's disease, or a healthy co-twin of an affected twin (not recorded which).

The chain links TRBV2 to TRBJ2-2. Germline V lookup: CDR1 SNHLY, CDR2 FYNNEI. The CDR3 is made up of 16 amino acids. The CDR3 spells CASSETQAKPTGELFF.

The rearrangement links TRBV20-1 to TRBJ2-7; the D call from TCRdb, TRBD2, cannot be confirmed without DNA. This CDR3 comprises 13 residues. In germline, CDR1 is DFQATT, CDR2 SNEGSKA (reference sequence). The chain's CDR3 is CSARRAVTYEQYF.

V is TRBV12-3 or TRBV12-4 and J is TRBJ2-7; the D call of TRBD1 rests on TCRdb alone, since no DNA is present to check it. This CDR3 comprises 13 residues. The chain's CDR3 is CASSPDTSYEQYF.

CDR3 sequence: CSAPPTGGGEKLFF. This chain joins TRBV20-1 and TRBJ1-4; TCRdb indicates TRBD1, and absent DNA this call remains unverified. Germline CDR1 and CDR2: DFQATT and SNEGSKA (reference sequence). The CDR3 covers 14 residues.

The chain carries TRBV15 and TRBJ1-5. This CDR3 spans 14 amino acids. Germline CDR1 and CDR2: LNHNV and YYDKDF (reference sequence). The CDR3 reads CATSRGDNRQPQHF.

The chain has TRBV6-1 and TRBJ1-1; TCRdb outputs TRBD1, but without DNA this stays unchecked. Germline CDR1 is MNHNS and CDR2 is SASEGT. This CDR3 comprises 16 residues. The CDR3 is CASMREGGGWNTEAFF.

The J gene is TRBJ2-1, the V gene TRBV27; TCRdb lists TRBD1, though no DNA is available to test this call. The germline gives CDR1 MNHEY, CDR2 SMNVEV (reference sequence). The CDR3 length is 16 residues. The CDR3 loop is CASSLRVGGGDNEQFF.

V is TRBV5-1 and J is TRBJ2-3; checking the TCRdb D call of TRBD2 is not possible without DNA. Looked up from germline, CDR1 is SGHRS and CDR2 is YFSETQ. This CDR3 is 13 amino acids long. CDR3 in amino acids: CASSLGRADTQYF.

This chain uses TRBV4-2 with TRBJ2-7. Per the germline V gene, CDR1 is LGHNA and CDR2 is YNFKEQ. This CDR3 is built from 15 residues. The CDR3 here is CASSQTLTGPYEQYF.